Following are 30 T cell receptor beta chains from one sample sequenced in a study of OX40 agonist ivuxolimab in advanced cancers. Here immunoSEQ multiplex PCR was the method, and the copy in TCRdb shows in-frame clones only, minus some. Of 70,000 to 90,000 clones listed, over 70% are singletons. The material was CD4+ or CD8+ T cells sorted from blood, obtained in a trial of the OX40 agonist ivuxolimab. Receptors originate from an adult with an advanced solid tumor such as melanoma, head and neck, liver or kidney cancer.

V gene TRBV2 combines with J gene TRBJ1-5; perhaps TRBD1 as D (6 bases). The ends were cut back, 8 bases at V and 6 bases at J, with 17 bases in the middle. The germline gives CDR1 SNHLY, CDR2 FYNNEI. This CDR3 comprises 14 residues. DNA of the CDR3: TGTGCCAGCCGGGACACAGATAGTATTCAGCCCCAGCATTTT. Amino acids: CASRDTDSIQPQHF.

The chain links TRBV5-1 to TRBJ2-6, with D unresolved. The CDR3 extends over 14 amino acids. Trimming stripped 0 bases from V and 2 bases from J, with 3 bases between. The germline V gene encodes CDR1 SGHRS and CDR2 YFSETQ. The CDR3 DNA reads TGCGCCAGCAGCTTGGTGGCTGGGGCCAACGTCCTGACTTTC. Its translation is CASSLVAGANVLTF.

The genes are TRBV5-1 and TRBJ1-3; D gene uncertain. The CDR3 sequence is 18 residues long. In germline, CDR1 is SGHRS, CDR2 YFSETQ. Trimming removed 0 bases from V and 2 bases from J, with 18 bases in between. CDR3 residues: CASSLVSGNGRAGNTIYF. The CDR3 DNA reads TGCGCCAGCAGCTTGGTTAGCGGCAACGGTAGGGCTGGAAACACCATATATTTT. Filled out from reference TRBV5-1 and TRBJ1-3, the complete variable domain reads KAGVTQTPRYLIKTRGQQVTLSCSPISGHRSVSWYQQTPGQGLQFLFEYFSETQRNKGNFPGRFSGRQFSNSRSEMNVSTLELGDSALYLCASSLVSGNGRAGNTIYFGEGSWLTVV.

The chain carries TRBV2 and TRBJ1-1; possibly TRBD1 for D (5 bases). Trimming took 8 bases from V and 4 from J, leaving 14 bases between them. The CDR3 loop spans 13 amino acids. Germline CDR1 and CDR2: SNHLY and FYNNEI. The CDR3 here is CASRAGRGTEAFF. CDR3 in DNA: TGTGCCAGCCGCGCGGGGAGGGGCACTGAAGCTTTCTTT.

This clone was observed a single time. The V call is TRBV5-1, the J call TRBJ2-1; D remains unclear. Deletions cut 0 bases from V and 2 bases from J, with 9 bases between. The CDR3 runs 15 residues. In germline, CDR1 is SGHRS, CDR2 YFSETQ. The CDR3 loop is CASSLGQIAYNEQFF. The CDR3 DNA sequence: TGCGCCAGCAGCTTGGGCCAGATTGCCTACAATGAGCAGTTCTTC.

This clone was detected only a few times. The V call is TRBV6-1, the J call TRBJ2-4; 7 nucleotides align to TRBD1. Germline V lookup: CDR1 MNHNS, CDR2 SASEGT. Trimming at V came to 7 bases and at J to 6 bases, leaving 9 bases not matched to a gene. This CDR3 contains 14 residues. CDR3 residues: CASTATGSTNIQYF. Here the CDR3 DNA reads TGTGCCAGCACCGCGACAGGGTCGACAAACATTCAGTACTTC.

The table lists this clone with a few counts. This chain uses TRBV9 with TRBJ2-5; D is perhaps TRBD1 or TRBD2 (5 bases each). Germline CDR1 reads SGDLS; CDR2 reads YYNGEE. V was pared by 3 bases and J by 6 bases, with 12 bases between. This CDR3 region has 13 residues. The CDR3 nucleotides are TGTGCCAGCAGCGCCACGGGACGGCAGACCCAGTACTTC. It translates to CASSATGRQTQYF.

This chain uses TRBV5-1 with TRBJ2-5; D is unresolved. Matching the DNA end better, TRBJ2-7 makes the J call doubtful. CDR3 length: 14 amino acids. Germline V lookup: CDR1 SGHRS, CDR2 YFSETQ. CDR3 nucleotides: TGCGCCAGCAGCTTGTTCCCGATTAAATACGAGCAGTACTTC. Translated: CASSLFPIKYEQYF.

The J gene is TRBJ2-5, the V gene TRBV6-6; tentatively, D is TRBD1 (5 bases). CDR1 and CDR2 from the germline V gene are MNHNY and SVGAGI (reference sequence). The CDR3 extends over 12 amino acids. The V end lost 8 bases, the J end lost 6 bases, and 13 bases lay between the germline ends. The CDR3 bases are TGTGCCAGCTCTTCGACAGTTAAGACCCAGTACTTC. Translated: CASSSTVKTQYF.

The chain carries TRBV7-9 and TRBJ2-7, with D perhaps TRBD1 (6 bases). The CDR3 loop spans 13 amino acids. The germline gives CDR1 SEHNR, CDR2 FQNEAQ (reference sequence). V was cut by 5 bases and J by 9 bases, with 17 bases left in between. CDR3 amino acids: CASSRGQIGVQYF. CDR3 in DNA: TGTGCCAGCAGCCGGGGACAAATAGGTGTGCAGTACTTC.

The V gene is TRBV5-1, the J gene TRBJ2-1; 9 positions agree with TRBD1. V lost 4 bases and J lost 4; bases outside the gene matches: 12. In germline, CDR1 is SGHRS, CDR2 YFSETQ. The CDR3 loop spans 17 amino acids. The DNA of the CDR3 is TGCGCCAGCAGCGGAGTAAGACAGGGGGGGACATACAATGAGCAGTTCTTC. Translating gives CASSGVRQGGTYNEQFF.

The chain links TRBV19 to TRBJ2-2, with D hard to call. V shed 4 bases and J shed 5 bases, with 17 bases lying between them. The germline gives CDR1 LNHDA, CDR2 SQIVND (reference sequence). The CDR3 length is 16 residues. The chain's CDR3 is CASSTALGLGTGELFF. DNA of the CDR3: TGTGCCAGTAGTACTGCTTTAGGCTTAGGAACCGGGGAGCTGTTTTTT.

In nucleotides, the CDR3 is TGTGCCAGCAGCTTAGAGGTAGCCACAGATACGCAGTATTTT. It codes for CASSLEVATDTQYF. The chain joins TRBV7-8 to TRBJ2-3; D ambiguous. The V gene's germline CDR1 is SGHVS and CDR2 FQNEAQ. This CDR3 is 14 amino acids long. V lost 1 base, J lost 2 bases, and 7 bases lay in between.

CDR3 in amino acids: CASSRKEAFF. The CDR3 coding sequence is TGTGCCAGCAGCCGAAAAGAAGCTTTCTTT. V usage is TRBV7-2 and J usage is TRBJ1-1, with D uncertain. Germline V gene sequence: CDR1 SGHTA, CDR2 FQGNSA. With 5 bases removed from V and 8 bases from J, the gap between germline ends came to 6 bases. The CDR3 covers 10 residues.

The V gene is TRBV7-2, the J gene TRBJ2-5, with D unresolved. V dropped 4 bases and J dropped 2 bases, with 14 bases sitting between them. Germline V gene lookup returns CDR1 SGHTA and CDR2 FQGNSA. The CDR3 spans 15 residues. The CDR3 reads CASSSYFGSQETQYF. CDR3 sequence (DNA): TGTGCCAGCAGCTCCTATTTTGGCAGTCAAGAGACCCAGTACTTC.

J is TRBJ2-3 and V is TRBV4-3; 8 bases are shared with TRBD2. Germline CDR1 and CDR2: LGHNA and YSLEER. This CDR3 is 17 amino acids long. J lost 6 bases, V lost 0 bases, and 11 bases had no gene match. The CDR3 region has the DNA TGCGCCAGCAGCCAAGAAGCCGGGACTAGGCCTCCTGATACGCAGTATTTT. This translates into CASSQEAGTRPPDTQYF.

This clone was seen a few times. The V and J genes are TRBV6-1 and TRBJ2-6; D gene uncertain. V shed 6 bases and J shed 1 base, with 10 bases lying between them. In germline, CDR1 is MNHNS, CDR2 SASEGT. This CDR3 contains 15 residues. The CDR3 loop is CASSSRLSGANVLTF. The CDR3 DNA reads as TGTGCCAGCAGCTCGAGGTTATCTGGGGCCAACGTCCTGACTTTC.

V usage is TRBV19 and J usage is TRBJ1-2; D might be TRBD1 (5 bases). Germline CDR1 LNHDA, CDR2 SQIVND (reference sequence). V was cut by 1 base and J by 7 bases, with 13 bases left in between. The length of the CDR3 is 14 residues. CDR3 sequence reads: CASSIGGTVRGYTF. The CDR3 DNA reads as TGTGCCAGTAGTATAGGGGGCACCGTGCGTGGCTACACCTTC.

The table lists this clone with a few counts. This chain joins TRBV6-4 and TRBJ2-3; TRBD1 agrees at 7 bases. Losses at the gene ends were 5 bases for V and 2 bases for J; bases not matched to a gene: 4. Germline-derived CDR1 and CDR2 are MRHNA and SNTAGT. This CDR3 has 14 residues. DNA for the CDR3: TGTGCCAGCAGTTCGGGACAGCACACAGATACGCAGTATTTT. Its protein is CASSSGQHTDTQYF.

The rearrangement joins TRBV6-1 to TRBJ2-2, with D unresolved. Germline CDR1 and CDR2: MNHNS and SASEGT. V was pared by 6 bases and J by 2 bases, with 13 bases between. There are 15 residues in the CDR3. As DNA, the CDR3 is TGTGCCAGCAGGGGAACCACTCTTAACACCGGGGAGCTGTTTTTT. Translating it yields CASRGTTLNTGELFF.

This clone showed up just once. The chain recombines TRBV15 with TRBJ2-7; possibly TRBD1 for D (5 bases). The CDR3 consists of 13 residues. V lost 3 bases and J 9 bases, leaving 15 bases between the germline ends. CDR1 and CDR2 from the germline V gene are LNHNV and YYDKDF (reference sequence). CDR3 in DNA: TGTGCCACCAGCAGTAGCAGGGCCGTGGGGCAGTACTTC. Protein: CATSSSRAVGQYF.

This rearrangement joins TRBV18 to TRBJ1-2, with D hard to call. CDR1 and CDR2 (germline): KGHSH, LQKENI. The CDR3 contains 13 residues. The V end was cut by 0 bases, the J end by 3 bases, with 5 bases between. The CDR3 spells CASSPPTDYGYTF. CDR3 nucleotide sequence: TGTGCCAGCTCACCACCTACAGACTATGGCTACACCTTC.

This chain connects TRBV7-2 to TRBJ2-7, with D unclear. V lost 5 bases and J 2 bases, leaving 16 bases between the germline ends. The CDR3 length is 15 residues. Germline-derived CDR1 and CDR2 are SGHTA and FQGNSA. The CDR3 reads CASSPYEPPTYEQYF. The CDR3 DNA follows: TGTGCCAGCAGCCCTTATGAACCCCCCACCTACGAGCAGTACTTC.

V is TRBV6-6 and J is TRBJ2-3; D unclear. This CDR3 is built from 12 residues. Looked up from germline, CDR1 is MNHNY and CDR2 is SVGAGI (reference sequence). Trimming cost V 4 bases and J 8 bases, with 10 bases left between them. In nucleotides, the CDR3 is TGTGCCAGCAGTTCATCCCTCGGTACGCAGTATTTT. Its protein product is CASSSSLGTQYF.

The chain uses TRBV29-1 and TRBJ2-5, with D unresolved. The germline V and J ends were trimmed by 5 bases and 4 bases, with 11 bases remaining between them. Per germline, CDR1 SQVTM and CDR2 ANQGSEA. CDR3 size: 12 residues. This CDR3 is CSVRIMVETQYF. Written as DNA, the CDR3 is TGCAGCGTTAGAATCATGGTAGAGACCCAGTACTTC.

This clone has just a few counts. The rearrangement joins TRBV6-1 to TRBJ1-6; D is perhaps TRBD1 (6 bases). CDR1 and CDR2 from the germline V gene are MNHNS and SASEGT. Trimming left V 5 bases short and J 9 bases short, with 14 bases between. The CDR3 has 14 amino acids. CDR3 amino acids: CASSRQELLSPLHF. DNA for the CDR3: TGTGCCAGCAGTCGACAGGAGCTACTTTCACCCCTCCACTTT.

The chain is built from TRBV5-6 and TRBJ2-1, with 9 bases identical to TRBD2. V gave up 1 base and J gave up 10 bases; unmatched junction bases: 12. This CDR3 is built from 16 residues. The germline CDR1 and CDR2 sequences are SGHDT and YYEEEE. The DNA for the CDR3 is TGTGCCAGCAGCTTGTGGGTAGCGGGGGCCGTCGGGGAGCAGTTCTTC. Protein: CASSLWVAGAVGEQFF.

This chain joins TRBV7-9 and TRBJ2-1; 10 nucleotides match TRBD1. The J segment lost 8 bases and the V segment lost 3 bases, leaving 10 bases of the junction unmatched. The CDR3 runs to 16 residues. Per the germline V gene, CDR1 is SEHNR and CDR2 is FQNEAQ (reference sequence). DNA for the CDR3: TGTGCCAGCAGCTTCCCCCCCGGGACAGGGGATTATGAGCAGTTCTTC. As protein: CASSFPPGTGDYEQFF.

V usage is TRBV5-4 and J usage is TRBJ2-7; D is unresolved. Trimming stripped 4 bases from V and 3 bases from J, with 5 bases between. The CDR3 extends over 11 amino acids. Germline V gives CDR1 SGHNT, CDR2 YYREEE (reference sequence). Written as DNA, the CDR3 is TGTGCCAGCAGCCAAAACTACGAGCAGTACTTC. Amino acid sequence: CASSQNYEQYF.

The chain has TRBV5-4 and TRBJ1-2; 9 bases match TRBD1. The V and J ends lost 2 bases and 3 bases, in that order; junction bases with no gene match: 8. Looked up from germline, CDR1 is SGHNT and CDR2 is YYREEE (reference sequence). This CDR3 has 16 amino acids. The CDR3 spells CASSLPQGAGDYGYTF. Written as DNA, the CDR3 is TGTGCCAGCAGCTTACCACAGGGGGCAGGGGACTATGGCTACACCTTC.